The present T cell receptor (beta chain) was sequenced within a study of blood T cells in healthy people across ages. The CDR3 consists of 14 residues. The germline V gene has CDR1 SQVTM and CDR2 ANQGSEA. With 5 bases removed from V and 2 bases from J, the gap between germline ends came to 16 bases. Study-wide results and limits: Whereas aged donors had fewer naive CD4+ cells, long-lived donors had more of them and higher diversity.

Primers used in a second PCR of about 6 to 11 cycles were a sample-barcoded 5' primer and a J-beta primer mix. A template-switch adaptor that had 12 random nucleotides put a tag on each cDNA molecule. Via MiXCR, TCRdb re-called the 5' RACE reads, giving one row per CDR3 protein. The sample shows roughly 1,700,000 distinct CDR3 sequences, about 28% of them seen only once. In this sample, this clonotype turned up many times. Its antigen remains unidentified. Sequencing was done on a sample of blood. The receptor's source is a woman aged 25 to 39 in good health. The rearrangement links TRBV29-1 to TRBJ2-7; tentatively, D is TRBD2 (5 bases). The CDR3 bases are TGCAGCGTTAAGTTTGGAGGATCGACCTACGAGCAGTACTTC. It codes for CSVKFGGSTYEQYF.